This note documents a single TCR beta chain sequence. Primers for the PCR totalled 60 Vbeta and 13 Jbeta. Sequencing was performed with immunoSEQ multiplex PCR; in TCRdb, only in-frame clones are kept and a portion is missing. The table shows about 96,000 clones, with 64% occurring only once. J gave up 9 bases and V 3 bases, and 7 bases lay outside the gene matches. The CDR3 has 15 residues. CDR1 is SGHTA and CDR2 is FQGNSA in the germline V gene. The sample originates from a study of cytomegalovirus exposure and HLA in healthy donors. The sequenced sample consisted of PBMCs. This receptor was identified in a man in his 60s in good health and CMV-seronegative. The chain links TRBV7-2 to TRBJ2-1; 11 nucleotides line up with TRBD1. The DNA for the CDR3 is TGTGCCAGCAGCTTGGGACAGGGGGGACTCAGTGAGCAGTTCTTC. Encoded protein: CASSLGQGGLSEQFF.